This T cell receptor beta chain was recorded in a study of beta chain features in type 1 diabetes. Findings and caveats of the study: When Type 1 diabetes patients were examined, their TCRB CDR3s proved moderately but significantly shorter in all four CD4+ subsets.

V was shortened by 3 bases and J by 6 bases, with 16 bases between the two germline ends. The length of the CDR3 is 15 residues. Germline V gene lookup returns CDR1 MDHEN and CDR2 SYDVKM. This clone was seen a few times. Its target is not known. The whole isolated RNA underwent reverse transcription, so sequencing captured expressed TCRB transcripts. Repertoires were generated with immunoSEQ multiplex PCR, while TCRdb's copy carries only in-frame clones and drops some. The sample includes roughly 730,000 clones, under 15% seen only once; the top ten take roughly 0.022%. The sample consisted of naive CD4+ T cells from blood. The source is a man aged 18 to 29 with type 1 diabetes. The J gene is TRBJ2-3, the V gene TRBV28, with D tentatively TRBD1 or TRBD2 (5 bases each). The CDR3 DNA sequence: TGTGCCAGCAGTTTCCCCGGGACCCTCAACGATACGCAGTATTTT. It specifies CASSFPGTLNDTQYF.